The clone carrying this TCR beta chain was counted once. Trimming removed 4 bases from V and 4 bases from J, with 13 bases in between. Germline V gene sequence: CDR1 SQVTM, CDR2 ANQGSEA. The CDR3 loop spans 13 amino acids. In the authors' workflow: The assay estimated nucleated cells by amplifying reference gene primers. Clones were read by immunoSEQ multiplex PCR, and TCRdb kept only the in-frame ones, dropping some. Clonal size and the V and J genes are those of that table, whereas D and trimming came from the DNA. The table lists 200,000 to 250,000 clones, about 81% of them singletons, with approximately 8% in the top ten. The sample is drawn from a study of blood T cell repertoires in COVID-19. Looking at the study overall: Acute and convalescent COVID-19 samples came from the United States, Italy and Spain. T cells, B-cell-depleted T cells, or PBMCs provided the cDNA or gDNA that served as material.

During active infection, Seattle patients enrolled and were then monitored through disease. Sequenced sample: peripheral blood. The genes are TRBV29-1 and TRBJ1-2; perhaps TRBD1 as D (6 bases). The TCR comes from a woman older than 75 with COVID-19, enrolled during active disease. CDR3 region: CSVVGGQIYGYTF. CDR3 coding DNA: TGCAGCGTTGTAGGGGGACAAATCTATGGCTACACCTTC.